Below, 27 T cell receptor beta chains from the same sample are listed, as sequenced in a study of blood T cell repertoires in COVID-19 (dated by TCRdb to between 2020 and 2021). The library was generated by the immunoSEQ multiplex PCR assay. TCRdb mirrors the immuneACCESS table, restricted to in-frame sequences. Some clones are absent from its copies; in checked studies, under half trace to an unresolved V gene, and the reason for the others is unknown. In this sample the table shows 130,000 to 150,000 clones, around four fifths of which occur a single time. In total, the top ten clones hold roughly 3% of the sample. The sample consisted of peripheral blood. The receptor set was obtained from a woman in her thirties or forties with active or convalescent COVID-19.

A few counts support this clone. The CDR3 nucleotides are TGTGCCATCGGGCAAGACAATCAGCCCCAGCATTTT. The encoded protein is CAIGQDNQPQHF. V usage is TRBV10-3 and J usage is TRBJ1-5; no definite D call. From germline, CDR1 is ENHRY and CDR2 SYGVKD. The CDR3 length is 12 residues. V was pared by 8 bases and J by 3 bases, with 8 bases between.

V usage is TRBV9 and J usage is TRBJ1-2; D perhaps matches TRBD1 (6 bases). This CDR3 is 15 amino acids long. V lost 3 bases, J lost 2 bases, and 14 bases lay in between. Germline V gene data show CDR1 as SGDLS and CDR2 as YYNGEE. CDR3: CASSGGQGRNYGYTF. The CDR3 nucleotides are TGTGCCAGCAGCGGCGGCCAGGGGCGCAACTATGGCTACACCTTC. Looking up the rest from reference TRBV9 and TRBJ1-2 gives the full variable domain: DSGVTQTPKHLITATGQRVTLRCSPRSGDLSVYWYQQSLDQGLQFLIQYYNGEERAKGNILERFSAQQFPDLHSELNLSSLELGDSALYFCASSGGQGRNYGYTFGSGTRLTVV.

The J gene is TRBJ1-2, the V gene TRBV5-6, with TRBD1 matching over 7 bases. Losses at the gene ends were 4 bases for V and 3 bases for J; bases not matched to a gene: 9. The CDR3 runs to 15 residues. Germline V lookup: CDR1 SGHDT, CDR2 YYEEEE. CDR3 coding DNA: TGTGCCAGCAGCCCGTTTGACAGGGACGACTATGGCTACACCTTC. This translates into CASSPFDRDDYGYTF.

CDR3 DNA: TGTGCCAGCAGCCAAGATGGGGGCAGCCAAGTGACACATTATACGCAGTATTTT. Translating gives CASSQDGGSQVTHYTQYF. This chain connects TRBV3-1 (or the pseudogene TRBV3-2) to TRBJ2-3, with D possibly TRBD1 on 6 matching bases. CDR1 is LGHDT and CDR2 is YNNKEL in the germline V gene (reference sequence). V lost 0 bases and J lost 7, with 23 bases in between. This CDR3 has 18 residues.

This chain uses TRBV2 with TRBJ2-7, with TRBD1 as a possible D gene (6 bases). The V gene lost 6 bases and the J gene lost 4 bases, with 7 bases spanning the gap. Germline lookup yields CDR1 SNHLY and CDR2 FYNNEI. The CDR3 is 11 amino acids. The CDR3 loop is CASSQGYEQYF. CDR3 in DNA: TGTGCCAGCAGCCAGGGGTACGAGCAGTACTTC.

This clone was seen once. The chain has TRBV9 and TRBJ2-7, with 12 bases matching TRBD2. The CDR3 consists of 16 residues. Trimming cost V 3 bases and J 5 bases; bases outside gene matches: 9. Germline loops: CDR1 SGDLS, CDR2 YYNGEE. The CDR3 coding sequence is TGTGCCAGCAGCGAGACTAGCGGGAGTTCCGTCAACGAGCAGTACTTC. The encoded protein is CASSETSGSSVNEQYF.

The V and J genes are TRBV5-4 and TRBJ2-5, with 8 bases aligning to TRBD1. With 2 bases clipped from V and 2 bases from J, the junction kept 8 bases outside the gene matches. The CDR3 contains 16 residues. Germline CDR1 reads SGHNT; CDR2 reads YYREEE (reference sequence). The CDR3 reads CASSFGQRTGQETQYF. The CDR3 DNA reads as TGTGCCAGCAGCTTCGGACAGAGGACAGGGCAAGAGACCCAGTACTTC. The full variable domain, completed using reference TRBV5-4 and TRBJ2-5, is ETGVTQSPTHLIKTRGQQVTLRCSSQSGHNTVSWYQQALGQGPQFIFQYYREEENGRGNFPPRFSGLQFPNYSSELNVNALELDDSALYLCASSFGQRTGQETQYFGPGTRLLVL.

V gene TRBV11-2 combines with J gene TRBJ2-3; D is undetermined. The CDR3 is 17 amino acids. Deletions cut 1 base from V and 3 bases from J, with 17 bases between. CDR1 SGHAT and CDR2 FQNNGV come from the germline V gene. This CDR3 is CASSLVGSQRATDTQYF. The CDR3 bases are TGTGCCAGCAGCTTAGTGGGTAGCCAGAGAGCGACAGATACGCAGTATTTT.

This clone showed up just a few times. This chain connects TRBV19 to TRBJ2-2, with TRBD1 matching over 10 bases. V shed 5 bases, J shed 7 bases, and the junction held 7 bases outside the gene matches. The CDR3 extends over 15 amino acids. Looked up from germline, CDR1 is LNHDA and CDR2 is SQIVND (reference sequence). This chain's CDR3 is CASSHRDRGNGELFF. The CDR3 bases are TGTGCCAGTAGTCACCGGGACAGGGGTAACGGGGAGCTGTTTTTT. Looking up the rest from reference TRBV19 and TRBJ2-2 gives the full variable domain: DGGITQSPKYLFRKEGQNVTLSCEQNLNHDAMYWYRQDPGQGLRLIYYSQIVNDFQKGDIAEGYSVSREKKESFPLTVTSAQKNPTAFYLCASSHRDRGNGELFFGEGSRLTVL.

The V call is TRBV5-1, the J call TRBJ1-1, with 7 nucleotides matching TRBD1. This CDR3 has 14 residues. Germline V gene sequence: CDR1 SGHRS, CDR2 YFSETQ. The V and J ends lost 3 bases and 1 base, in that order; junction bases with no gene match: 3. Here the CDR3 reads CASSWGQTNTEAFF. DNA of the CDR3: TGCGCCAGCAGCTGGGGACAGACGAACACTGAAGCTTTCTTT.

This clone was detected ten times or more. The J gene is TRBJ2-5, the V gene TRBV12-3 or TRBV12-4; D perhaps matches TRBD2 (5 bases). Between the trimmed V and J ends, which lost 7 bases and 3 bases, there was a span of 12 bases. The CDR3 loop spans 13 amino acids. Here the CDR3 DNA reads TGTGCCAGCACCCCTCCGGAGGAAGAGACCCAGTACTTC. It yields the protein CASTPPEEETQYF.

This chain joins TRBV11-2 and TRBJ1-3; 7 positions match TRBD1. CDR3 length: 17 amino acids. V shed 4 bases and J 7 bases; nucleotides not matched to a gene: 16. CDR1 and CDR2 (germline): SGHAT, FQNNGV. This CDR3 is CASSSRQGREKGNTIYF. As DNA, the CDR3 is TGTGCCAGCAGCTCCCGACAGGGTAGGGAGAAAGGGAACACCATATATTTT.

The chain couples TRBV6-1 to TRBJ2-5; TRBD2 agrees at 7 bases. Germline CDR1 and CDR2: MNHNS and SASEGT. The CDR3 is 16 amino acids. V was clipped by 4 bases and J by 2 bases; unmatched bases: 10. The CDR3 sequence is CASSGRGTITQETQYF. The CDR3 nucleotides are TGTGCCAGCAGTGGGCGCGGGACTATTACACAAGAGACCCAGTACTTC.

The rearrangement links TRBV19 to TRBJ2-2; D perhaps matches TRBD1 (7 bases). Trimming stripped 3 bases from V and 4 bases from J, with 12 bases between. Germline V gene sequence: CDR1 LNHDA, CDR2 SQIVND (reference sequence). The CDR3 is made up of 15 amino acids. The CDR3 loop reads CASSMQGGGTGELFF. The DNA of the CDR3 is TGTGCCAGTAGTATGCAGGGGGGCGGCACCGGGGAGCTGTTTTTT.

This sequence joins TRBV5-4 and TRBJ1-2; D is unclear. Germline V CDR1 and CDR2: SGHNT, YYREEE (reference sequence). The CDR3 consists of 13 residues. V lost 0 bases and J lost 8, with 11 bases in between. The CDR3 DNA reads TGTGCCAGCAGCTTGGACAGAGCGGGCGGCTACACCTTC. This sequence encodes CASSLDRAGGYTF.

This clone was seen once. The chain's CDR3 is CASSLAGVGVYEQYF. The CDR3 region has the DNA TGTGCCAGCAGCTTAGCGGGAGTTGGTGTCTACGAGCAGTACTTC. The V call is TRBV7-9, the J call TRBJ2-7, with TRBD2 as a possible D gene (5 bases). V lost 0 bases and J 3 bases, leaving 12 bases between the germline ends. The CDR3 sequence is 15 residues long. Germline V CDR1 and CDR2: SEHNR, FQNEAQ (reference sequence).

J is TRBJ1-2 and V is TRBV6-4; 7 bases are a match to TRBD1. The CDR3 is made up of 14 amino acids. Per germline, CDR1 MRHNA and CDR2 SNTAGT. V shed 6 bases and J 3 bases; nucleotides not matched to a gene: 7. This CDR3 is CASRPGTEYYGYTF. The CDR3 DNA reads TGTGCCAGCAGACCCGGGACAGAGTACTATGGCTACACCTTC.

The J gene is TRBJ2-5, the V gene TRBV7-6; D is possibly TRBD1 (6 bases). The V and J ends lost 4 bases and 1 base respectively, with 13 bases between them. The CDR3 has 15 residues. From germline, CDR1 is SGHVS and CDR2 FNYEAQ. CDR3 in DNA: TGTGCCAGCAGCTCCCAGGGGACCCCCCAAGAGACCCAGTACTTC. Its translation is CASSSQGTPQETQYF.

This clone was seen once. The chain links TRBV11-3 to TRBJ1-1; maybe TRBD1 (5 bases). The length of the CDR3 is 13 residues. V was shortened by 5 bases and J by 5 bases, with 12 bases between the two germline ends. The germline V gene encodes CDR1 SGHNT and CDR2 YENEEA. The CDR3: CASSRGEWTEAFF. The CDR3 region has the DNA TGTGCCAGCAGCCGGGGGGAATGGACTGAAGCTTTCTTT.

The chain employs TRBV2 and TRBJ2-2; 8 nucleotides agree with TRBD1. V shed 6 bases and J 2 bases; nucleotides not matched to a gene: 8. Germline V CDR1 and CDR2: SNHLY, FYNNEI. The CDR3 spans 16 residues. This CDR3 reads CASSQDRGPNTGELFF. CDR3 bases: TGTGCCAGCAGCCAAGACAGGGGCCCAAACACCGGGGAGCTGTTTTTT.

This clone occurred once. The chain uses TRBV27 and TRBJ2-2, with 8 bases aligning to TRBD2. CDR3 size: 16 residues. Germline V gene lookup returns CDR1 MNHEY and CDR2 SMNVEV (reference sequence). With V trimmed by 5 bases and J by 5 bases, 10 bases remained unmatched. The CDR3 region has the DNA TGTGCCAGCAGTCCGTTTAGCGGGGATGGGACCGGGGAGCTGTTTTTT. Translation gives CASSPFSGDGTGELFF.

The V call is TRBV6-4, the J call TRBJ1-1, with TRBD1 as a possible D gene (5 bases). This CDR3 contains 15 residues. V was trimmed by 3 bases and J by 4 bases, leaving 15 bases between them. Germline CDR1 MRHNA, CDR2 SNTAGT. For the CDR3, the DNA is TGTGCCAGCAGTGAAGTTGCGAAAAGGGGCACTGAAGCTTTCTTT. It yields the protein CASSEVAKRGTEAFF.

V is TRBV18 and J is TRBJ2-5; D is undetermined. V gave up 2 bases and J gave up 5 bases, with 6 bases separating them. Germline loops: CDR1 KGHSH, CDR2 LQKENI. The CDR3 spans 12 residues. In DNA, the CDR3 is TGTGCCAGCTCACCAGAGCTCGAGACCCAGTACTTC. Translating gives CASSPELETQYF.

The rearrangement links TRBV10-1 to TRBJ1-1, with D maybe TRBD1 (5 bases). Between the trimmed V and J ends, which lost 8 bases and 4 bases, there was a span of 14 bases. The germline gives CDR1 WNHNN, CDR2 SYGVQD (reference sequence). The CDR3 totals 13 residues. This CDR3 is CASRRGVGTEAFF. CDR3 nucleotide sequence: TGCGCCAGCCGGAGGGGCGTCGGCACTGAAGCTTTCTTT.

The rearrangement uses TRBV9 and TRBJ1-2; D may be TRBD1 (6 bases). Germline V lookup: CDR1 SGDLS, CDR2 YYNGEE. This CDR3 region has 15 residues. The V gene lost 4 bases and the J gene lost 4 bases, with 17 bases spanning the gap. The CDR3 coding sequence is TGTGCCAGCAGCCCATCACAGGGAATGTCCTATGGCTACACCTTC. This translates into CASSPSQGMSYGYTF.

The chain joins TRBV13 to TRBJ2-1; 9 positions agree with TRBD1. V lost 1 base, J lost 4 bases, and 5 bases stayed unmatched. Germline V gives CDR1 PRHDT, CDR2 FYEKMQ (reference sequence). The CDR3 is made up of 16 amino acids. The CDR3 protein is CASSLVGQGTYNEQFF. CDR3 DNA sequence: TGTGCCAGCAGCTTAGTGGGACAGGGCACTTACAATGAGCAGTTCTTC.

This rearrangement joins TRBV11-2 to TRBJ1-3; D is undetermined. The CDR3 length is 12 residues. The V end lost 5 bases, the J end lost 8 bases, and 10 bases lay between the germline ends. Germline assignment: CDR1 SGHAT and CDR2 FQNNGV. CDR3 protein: CASSAWGDTIYF. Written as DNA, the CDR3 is TGTGCCAGCAGCGCCTGGGGAGACACCATATATTTT.